This entry lists 12 T cell receptor beta chains sequenced from one sample in a study of identical twins listed by TCRdb under 2016. The library was generated by 5' RACE. Sequencing relied on an Illumina HiSeq 2000. TCRdb passed the public sequencing reads through fastp at Q25 and MiXCR, retaining productive beta sequences. When rows share a CDR3 protein, they turn into one entry using the most common DNA and genes. The sample contains fewer than 500,000 distinct CDR3 sequences, 14% of them found a single time. Of the sample, around 0.98% is held by the ten largest clones. In addition, the sample was reused for a study of yellow fever vaccine responses in identical twins.

The sequenced material came from CD4+ T cells sorted from blood. These receptor sequences come from a woman under 30 in good health.

This clonotype occurred a few times. The rearrangement joins TRBV28 to TRBJ2-5, with 10 bases lining up with TRBD2. The CDR3 extends over 13 amino acids. Per the germline V gene, CDR1 is MDHEN and CDR2 is SYDVKM. The junction had 4 bases not matched to a gene; V was cut back by 7 bases and J by 5 bases. This chain's CDR3 is CASKLAGRETQYF. DNA of the CDR3: TGTGCCAGCAAACTAGCGGGACGGGAGACCCAGTACTTC.

This clonotype was seen a handful of times. V and J are TRBV20-1 and TRBJ1-2; D remains unclear. The germline V gene has CDR1 DFQATT and CDR2 SNEGSKA (reference sequence). Between the trimmed V and J ends, which lost 3 bases and 3 bases, there was a span of 8 bases. CDR3 length: 12 residues. CDR3 bases: TGCAGTGCTAGTATCCAGGACTATGGCTACACCTTC. It codes for CSASIQDYGYTF.

The chain combines TRBV5-1 with TRBJ2-3, with 7 bases lining up with TRBD2. The CDR3 runs 16 residues. Germline V gives CDR1 SGHRS, CDR2 YFSETQ. V trimming: 4 bases; J trimming: 5 bases; junction bases outside the gene matches: 13. CDR3 in DNA: TGCGCCAGCAGCCTCCGGGACTGGATAGCGGGAGATACGCAGTATTTT. Encoded protein: CASSLRDWIAGDTQYF.

This clonotype was seen many times. This chain connects TRBV5-1 to TRBJ2-5; 8 bases map to TRBD2. This CDR3 contains 16 residues. Trimming cost V 4 bases and J 2 bases; bases outside gene matches: 10. CDR1 is SGHRS, CDR2 YFSETQ, per germline. The CDR3 is CASSPGLAEPQETQYF. DNA of the CDR3: TGCGCCAGCAGCCCAGGACTAGCAGAACCACAAGAGACCCAGTACTTC.

The rearrangement uses TRBV10-3 and TRBJ2-7; D uncertain. V shed 0 bases and J shed 6 bases, with 6 bases lying between them. The length of the CDR3 is 12 residues. Germline lookup yields CDR1 ENHRY and CDR2 SYGVKD. The chain's CDR3 is CAISESSGEQYF. The DNA of the CDR3 is TGTGCCATCAGTGAGTCGTCGGGCGAGCAGTACTTC.

A word on this clonotype: This may stem from a read error, because a much larger clone lies one nucleotide away. The V and J genes are TRBV12-3 or TRBV12-4 and TRBJ2-2; 7 bases align to TRBD2. There are 15 residues in the CDR3. CDR3 DNA: TGTGCCGGCAGCGGGACTGCCGTTGGGACCGGGGAGCTGTTTTTT. Protein product: CAGSGTAVGTGELFF.

The chain recombines TRBV10-3 with TRBJ1-5, with D possibly matching TRBD1 (5 bases). The CDR3 is 14 amino acids. Trimming left V 6 bases short and J 7 bases short, with 16 bases between. Germline CDR1 and CDR2: ENHRY and SYGVKD. CDR3 in DNA: TGTGCCATCAGGTCGGGGGGAGGTAAGCAGCCCCAGCATTTT. Translation: CAIRSGGGKQPQHF.

The genes are TRBV9 and TRBJ2-5, with D unresolved. V lost 0 bases, J lost 4 bases, and 7 bases lay in between. The CDR3 has 13 residues. Looked up from germline, CDR1 is SGDLS and CDR2 is YYNGEE. CDR3 region: CASSVDIGETQYF. Written as DNA, the CDR3 is TGTGCCAGCAGCGTAGACATCGGAGAGACCCAGTACTTC.

The V gene is TRBV4-1, the J gene TRBJ2-1, with D possibly TRBD2 on 6 matching bases. V lost 1 base and J lost 5, with 15 bases in between. The CDR3 sequence is 16 residues long. Germline-derived CDR1 and CDR2 are MGHRA and YSYEKL. The CDR3 nucleotides are TGCGCCAGCAGCCAAGTGGGGCTAGCGAGAAACAATGAGCAGTTCTTC. It specifies CASSQVGLARNNEQFF.

This CDR3 reads CASSLVASGRLPAYEQYF. CDR3 DNA sequence: TGCGCCAGCAGCTTGGTGGCTAGCGGGAGGCTCCCAGCTTACGAGCAGTACTTC. The V call is TRBV5-1, the J call TRBJ2-7; TRBD2 matches 11 bases. CDR1 SGHRS and CDR2 YFSETQ come from the germline V gene. V lost 0 bases and J lost 4; bases outside the gene matches: 12. The CDR3 extends over 18 amino acids.

The chain is built from TRBV7-9 and TRBJ1-3; no clear D gene. V lost 5 bases to trimming and J lost 1 base, with 9 bases between them. This CDR3 is 14 amino acids long. Germline lookup yields CDR1 SEHNR and CDR2 FQNEAQ (reference sequence). In DNA, the CDR3 is TGTGCCAGCAGCCAGTTAAGATCTGGAAACACCATATATTTT. Translation: CASSQLRSGNTIYF.

The chain joins TRBV15 to TRBJ2-7; D gene uncertain. The CDR3 spans 14 residues. From germline, CDR1 is LNHNV and CDR2 YYDKDF (reference sequence). Trimming took 0 bases from V and 3 from J, leaving 9 bases between them. CDR3 region: CATSREGSSYEQYF. The CDR3 DNA is TGTGCCACCAGCAGAGAGGGCAGTAGCTACGAGCAGTACTTC.